This passage covers 12 T cell receptor beta chains from one sample sequenced in a study of blood T cell repertoires in COVID-19. Method: immunoSEQ multiplex PCR; TCRdb's copy keeps in-frame clones and lacks some. The repertoire has 200,000 to 250,000 clones, about 80% of them found once; the top ten carry roughly 2.3%. Specimen: peripheral blood. The receptors stem from an older woman with acute or convalescent COVID-19.

V is TRBV28 and J is TRBJ1-2; 7 bases are a match to TRBD1. Germline CDR1 and CDR2: MDHEN and SYDVKM. CDR3 length: 14 residues. V lost 1 base and J lost 6; bases outside the gene matches: 5. For the CDR3, the DNA is TGTGCCAGCAGTTTATTCAGCCAGGGGGATGGCTACACCTTC. This gives the protein CASSLFSQGDGYTF.

As DNA, the CDR3 is TGTGCCAGCAGCTTCTCTTATAACACTGAAGCTTTCTTT. Translated: CASSFSYNTEAFF. V is TRBV7-6 and J is TRBJ1-1; D ambiguous. V shed 3 bases and J shed 2 bases, with 7 bases lying between them. Germline CDR1 SGHVS, CDR2 FNYEAQ. The CDR3 has 13 amino acids.

This clone came up once. The rearrangement links TRBV18 to TRBJ1-2; D is possibly TRBD1 (6 bases). In germline, CDR1 is KGHSH, CDR2 LQKENI. The CDR3 runs 15 residues. V gave up 6 bases and J gave up 7 bases, with 21 bases separating them. As DNA, the CDR3 is TGTGCCAGCTCGACAGGCGTACCGGCGCCTTTTGGCTACACCTTC. Residues: CASSTGVPAPFGYTF.

This chain links TRBV5-4 with TRBJ2-3, with D unclear. This CDR3 is built from 12 residues. The V end lost 0 bases, the J end lost 5 bases, and 4 bases lay between the germline ends. The V gene's germline CDR1 is SGHNT and CDR2 YYREEE (reference sequence). The CDR3 DNA sequence: TGTGCCAGCAGCTTGGATCAAGATACGCAGTATTTT. It translates to CASSLDQDTQYF. Combining the CDR3 with reference TRBV5-4 and TRBJ2-3 gives the whole variable domain ETGVTQSPTHLIKTRGQQVTLRCSSQSGHNTVSWYQQALGQGPQFIFQYYREEENGRGNFPPRFSGLQFPNYSSELNVNALELDDSALYLCASSLDQDTQYFGPGTRLTVL.

The chain joins TRBV5-6 to TRBJ1-6; 7 nucleotides match TRBD1. Germline V CDR1 and CDR2: SGHDT, YYEEEE. The CDR3 consists of 14 residues. V was pared by 4 bases and J by 10 bases, with 8 bases of the junction left unmatched. For the CDR3, the DNA is TGTGCCAGCAGCACTACAGGGGTCGGGTCACCCCTCCACTTT. Its protein is CASSTTGVGSPLHF. The entire variable domain, with the rest obtained from reference TRBV5-6 and TRBJ1-6, is as follows: DAGVTQSPTHLIKTRGQQVTLRCSPKSGHDTVSWYQQALGQGPQFIFQYYEEEERQRGNFPDRFSGHQFPNYSSELNVNALLLGDSALYLCASSTTGVGSPLHFGNGTRLTVT.

The chain couples TRBV6-1 to TRBJ2-5; D gene ambiguous. Germline lookup yields CDR1 MNHNS and CDR2 SASEGT. This CDR3 contains 16 residues. V lost 3 bases, J lost 2 bases, and 16 bases lay in between. The CDR3 reads CASSDTKYSSQETQYF. The DNA for the CDR3 is TGTGCCAGCAGTGACACTAAATACTCCTCTCAAGAGACCCAGTACTTC.

The chain employs TRBV7-9 and TRBJ2-7; 7 bases agree with TRBD1. The J segment lost 3 bases and the V segment lost 5 bases, leaving 7 bases of the junction unmatched. From germline, CDR1 is SEHNR and CDR2 FQNEAQ (reference sequence). The CDR3 loop spans 14 amino acids. CDR3 protein: CASSRETGYYEQYF. As DNA, the CDR3 is TGTGCCAGCAGCCGAGAGACAGGGTACTACGAGCAGTACTTC.

V and J are TRBV30 and TRBJ1-5; 10 bases are a match to TRBD1. V shed 2 bases and J 4 bases; nucleotides not matched to a gene: 2. The CDR3 is 14 amino acids. Germline-derived CDR1 and CDR2 are GTSNPN and SVGIG (reference sequence). CDR3 sequence (DNA): TGTGCCTGGAGTCCGGGACAGGGGAATCAGCCCCAGCATTTT. Amino acids: CAWSPGQGNQPQHF.

CDR3 region: CAWSPTDRNTEAFF. The CDR3 nucleotides are TGTGCCTGGAGTCCCACGGACAGGAACACTGAAGCTTTCTTT. V usage is TRBV30 and J usage is TRBJ1-1, with D tentatively TRBD1 (6 bases). CDR1 GTSNPN and CDR2 SVGIG come from the germline V gene (reference sequence). CDR3 length: 14 amino acids. The V and J ends lost 2 bases and 1 base respectively, with 11 bases between them.

The CDR3: CAIAGSSYNEQFF. The CDR3 nucleotides are TGTGCCATCGCAGGAAGCTCCTACAATGAGCAGTTCTTC. The chain combines TRBV10-3 with TRBJ2-1, with no clear D. There are 13 residues in the CDR3. V was trimmed by 8 bases and J by 0 bases, leaving 8 bases between them. Per the germline V gene, CDR1 is ENHRY and CDR2 is SYGVKD.

CDR3: CASSLRLAGDTDTQYF. CDR3 nucleotide sequence: TGTGCCAGCAGCTTGAGGCTAGCGGGGGATACAGATACGCAGTATTTT. The chain has TRBV5-4 and TRBJ2-3, with 10 bases lining up with TRBD2. Germline CDR1 is SGHNT and CDR2 is YYREEE (reference sequence). This CDR3 contains 16 residues. The J segment lost 3 bases and the V segment lost 1 base, leaving 5 bases of the junction unmatched.

The J gene is TRBJ2-7, the V gene TRBV18; D might be TRBD1 (6 bases). V lost 1 base and J lost 1, with 14 bases in between. This CDR3 contains 16 residues. The germline V gene has CDR1 KGHSH and CDR2 LQKENI. The CDR3 bases are TGTGCCAGCTCACCACGAGTGGGGGCTAAGTCCTACGAGCAGTACTTC. Protein product: CASSPRVGAKSYEQYF.